The 14 T cell receptor beta chains below were found in one sample sequenced in a study of identical twins. TCRdb re-called the 5' RACE reads through MiXCR, storing one row per CDR3 protein. The data show 540,000 or so distinct CDR3 sequences, with around 20% seen just once and approximately 0.49% held by the top ten. Another study also made use of these data, one on yellow fever vaccine responses in identical twins.

Material: CD4+ T cells sorted from blood. These receptors were collected from a woman under 30 in good health.

The J gene is TRBJ1-1, the V gene TRBV10-3, with D possibly matching TRBD1 (5 bases). The length of the CDR3 is 13 residues. Per germline, CDR1 ENHRY and CDR2 SYGVKD. Deletions cut 2 bases from V and 9 bases from J, with 13 bases between. The CDR3, as DNA: TGTGCCATCAGTGAGGGGACGCCACACAAAGCTTTCTTT. Translated: CAISEGTPHKAFF.

The chain recombines TRBV29-1 with TRBJ2-7, with 11 bases matching TRBD2. This CDR3 contains 14 residues. Germline CDR1 reads SQVTM; CDR2 reads ANQGSEA. The junction had 9 bases not matched to a gene; V was cut back by 6 bases and J by 5 bases. CDR3 DNA sequence: TGCAGCGTGGTGACTAGCGGGATGAACAACGAGCAGTACTTC. This translates into CSVVTSGMNNEQYF.

This clonotype was found a few times. The rearrangement uses TRBV28 and TRBJ2-7; 13 bases line up with TRBD2. This CDR3 has 16 residues. J lost 4 bases, V lost 5 bases, and 8 bases had no gene match. Germline loops: CDR1 MDHEN, CDR2 SYDVKM. CDR3 protein: CASSNPGTSGKYEQYF. The CDR3 DNA sequence: TGTGCCAGCAGTAATCCCGGGACTAGCGGGAAATACGAGCAGTACTTC.

This clonotype was seen a handful of times. The genes are TRBV7-9 and TRBJ1-1; 7 bases line up with TRBD1. J gave up 0 bases and V 3 bases, and 4 bases lay outside the gene matches. CDR3 length: 15 residues. The V gene's germline CDR1 is SEHNR and CDR2 FQNEAQ (reference sequence). In DNA form, the CDR3 reads TGTGCCAGCAGCTTGCAGACAGGGTTGAACACTGAAGCTTTCTTT. It is translated as CASSLQTGLNTEAFF.

This clonotype came up a few times. The J gene is TRBJ1-4, the V gene TRBV12-3 or TRBV12-4; no clear D. Between the trimmed V and J ends, which lost 3 bases and 7 bases, there was a span of 12 bases. The CDR3 consists of 14 residues. In nucleotides, the CDR3 is TGTGCCAGCAGTTTCGTTAGGGATGTTGAAAAACTGTTTTTT. This gives the protein CASSFVRDVEKLFF.

The DNA for the CDR3 is TGTGCCAGCAGGTGGTCCGGGAGGCCCCTTCTTTACAATGAGCAGTTCTTC. Protein product: CASRWSGRPLLYNEQFF. This sequence joins TRBV27 and TRBJ2-1; 7 bases are shared with TRBD2. The junction had 15 bases not matched to a gene; V was cut back by 6 bases and J by 4 bases. The germline V gene encodes CDR1 MNHEY and CDR2 SMNVEV (reference sequence). This CDR3 comprises 17 residues.

Many counts were recorded for this clonotype. The J gene is TRBJ2-1, the V gene TRBV24-1, with 8 bases aligning to TRBD2. Germline V gene sequence: CDR1 KGHDR, CDR2 SFDVKD. With 4 bases clipped from V and 3 bases from J, the junction kept 10 bases outside the gene matches. CDR3 size: 17 residues. CDR3 DNA: TGTGCCACCAGTGACTCCCCCGGGAGGGAGGACTACAATGAGCAGTTCTTC. Its protein is CATSDSPGREDYNEQFF.

This clonotype was counted only a few times. The chain couples TRBV3-1 to TRBJ2-3; D not certain. Trimming cost V 0 bases and J 0 bases, with 13 bases left between them. The CDR3 is made up of 17 amino acids. CDR1 LGHDT and CDR2 YNNKEL come from the germline V gene (reference sequence). The CDR3: CASSQERTYPSTDTQYF. In nucleotides, the CDR3 is TGTGCCAGCAGCCAAGAGAGGACCTATCCGAGCACAGATACGCAGTATTTT.

The chain uses TRBV7-3 and TRBJ2-4; tentative D call: TRBD1 (5 bases). The CDR3 runs to 13 residues. The germline V gene encodes CDR1 SGHTA and CDR2 FQGTGA. Trimming shortened V by 5 bases and J by 8 bases, and 13 bases separated the two germline ends. CDR3 DNA sequence: TGTGCCAGCAGCACATCGGACACAGACATTCAGTACTTC. It is translated as CASSTSDTDIQYF.

J is TRBJ1-1 and V is TRBV7-9; D is undetermined. CDR1 is SEHNR and CDR2 is FQNEAQ in the germline V gene (reference sequence). This CDR3 has 11 residues. Deletions cut 2 bases from V and 5 bases from J, with 3 bases between. The CDR3 region has the DNA TGTGCCAGCAGCTTATGGACTGAAGCTTTCTTT. Protein product: CASSLWTEAFF.

The chain has TRBV27 and TRBJ2-1, with TRBD1 matching 8 bases. The germline CDR1 and CDR2 sequences are MNHEY and SMNVEV (reference sequence). The CDR3 totals 15 residues. Losses at the gene ends were 5 bases for V and 6 bases for J; bases not matched to a gene: 9. CDR3 sequence (DNA): TGTGCCAGCAGTCCAGGGGTGACAGGGGTCAATGAGCAGTTCTTC. This encodes CASSPGVTGVNEQFF.

The V and J genes are TRBV3-1 and TRBJ2-7; 7 positions agree with TRBD2. The CDR3 totals 17 residues. Per the germline V gene, CDR1 is LGHDT and CDR2 is YNNKEL (reference sequence). J lost 1 base, V lost 0 bases, and 9 bases had no gene match. CDR3 nucleotide sequence: TGTGCCAGCAGCCAAGATTTAAGGGAGGGCGGATCCTACGAGCAGTACTTC. Translated: CASSQDLREGGSYEQYF.

The V gene is TRBV2, the J gene TRBJ2-3; TRBD2 matches at 7 bases. This CDR3 comprises 18 residues. CDR1 and CDR2 from the germline V gene are SNHLY and FYNNEI. The V segment lost 0 bases and the J segment 5 bases; nucleotides outside the gene matches: 14. The CDR3 here is CASSEALPTWRGRDTQYF. CDR3 coding DNA: TGTGCCAGCAGTGAAGCGCTTCCTACGTGGCGGGGGAGAGATACGCAGTATTTT.

This clonotype was observed many times. This sequence joins TRBV29-1 and TRBJ2-2, with TRBD2 matching over 7 bases. This CDR3 has 14 residues. J was trimmed by 4 bases and V by 4 bases; bases with no gene match: 6. Germline values: CDR1 SQVTM, CDR2 ANQGSEA. The CDR3 nucleotides read TGCAGCGTTGGCGGGGGTAGTCCCACCGGGGAGCTGTTTTTT. It yields the protein CSVGGGSPTGELFF.